This T cell receptor beta chain was profiled in a study of blood T cell repertoires in COVID-19. For the study at large: PBMCs, B-cell-depleted T cells, or T cells provided the cDNA or gDNA that made up the material.

Sequenced by immunoSEQ multiplex PCR; TCRdb stores in-frame clones only, minus some. The sample contains 450,000 to 500,000 clones, approximately 83% of which appear only once. The CDR3 contains 15 residues. Germline V CDR1 and CDR2: SEHNR, FQNEAQ (reference sequence). Trimming took off 1 base at V and 5 bases at J, with 14 bases between the two ends. This TCR was recovered from a human donor in a cohort sampled during active COVID-19. The rearrangement links TRBV7-9 to TRBJ2-5; D may be TRBD2 (6 bases). Sequencing was carried out using peripheral blood. CDR3: CASSLDSGDWETQYF. In nucleotides, the CDR3 is TGTGCCAGCAGCTTAGATTCGGGGGACTGGGAGACCCAGTACTTC. The variable domain in full, with the rest retrieved from reference TRBV7-9 and TRBJ2-5, is DTGVSQNPRHKITKRGQNVTFRCDPISEHNRLYWYRQTLGQGPEFLTYFQNEAQLEKSRLLSDRFSAERPKGSFSTLEIQRTEQGDSAMYLCASSLDSGDWETQYFGPGTRLLVL.